One sample yielded the 27 T cell receptor beta chains listed below, sequenced in a study of blood T cell repertoires in COVID-19. Profiled with immunoSEQ multiplex PCR; TCRdb holds only in-frame clones, not every one. The sample consists of about 270,000 clones, about nine tenths of them appearing once. The sequenced material came from PBMCs or T cells enriched from blood (not recorded which). The source of these receptors is a woman under 40 with acute COVID-19.

The chain uses TRBV25-1 and TRBJ2-1; 9 bases fit TRBD2. The V segment lost 4 bases and the J segment 4 bases; nucleotides outside the gene matches: 2. The germline V gene encodes CDR1 MGHDK and CDR2 SYGVNS. The length of the CDR3 is 14 residues. In DNA form, the CDR3 reads TGTGCCAGCAGTGGGACTAGCGAATACAATGAGCAGTTCTTC. Translated, it gives CASSGTSEYNEQFF.

J is TRBJ2-7 and V is TRBV6-5, with a weak D call TRBD1 (5 bases). The CDR3 has 12 residues. Germline V gene sequence: CDR1 MNHEY, CDR2 SVGAGI. V gave up 7 bases and J gave up 3 bases, with 10 bases separating them. CDR3 nucleotide sequence: TGTGCCAGCACGGTGACAGTCTACGAGCAGTACTTC. It specifies CASTVTVYEQYF.

V is TRBV29-1 and J is TRBJ2-7, with 11 positions matching TRBD1. V dropped 6 bases and J dropped 5; count of bases not matched to a gene: 15. Looked up from germline, CDR1 is SQVTM and CDR2 is ANQGSEA. The CDR3 extends over 16 amino acids. CDR3 in amino acids: CSVDSGQGATSNEQYF. The CDR3 DNA follows: TGCAGCGTGGATAGTGGACAGGGGGCTACCTCTAACGAGCAGTACTTC.

The chain employs TRBV7-2 and TRBJ1-6, with 10 bases aligning to TRBD1. Per germline, CDR1 SGHTA and CDR2 FQGNSA. This CDR3 is 16 amino acids long. V gave up 2 bases and J gave up 7 bases; unmatched junction bases: 5. Written as DNA, the CDR3 is TGTGCCAGCAGCTTAAGGGGGACAGGGGTAAATTCACCCCTCCACTTT. Amino acids: CASSLRGTGVNSPLHF.

This clone was detected only a few times. The chain combines TRBV7-2 with TRBJ2-1; D perhaps matches TRBD2 (5 bases). The CDR3 extends over 15 amino acids. Germline loops: CDR1 SGHTA, CDR2 FQGNSA. Trimming removed 5 bases from V and 5 bases from J, with 16 bases in between. CDR3 nucleotide sequence: TGTGCCAGCAGCCCGAGGCCACGGGGAAACAATGAGCAGTTCTTC. Amino acids: CASSPRPRGNNEQFF.

V and J are TRBV6-4 and TRBJ2-3; tentatively, D is TRBD1 (8 bases). The V gene's germline CDR1 is MRHNA and CDR2 SNTAGT. V was cut by 2 bases and J by 4 bases, with 16 bases left in between. CDR3 length equals 16 residues. The CDR3, as DNA: TGTGCCAGCAGTGACCGGGAGGACAGGGAACCAGATACGCAGTATTTT. Translated: CASSDREDREPDTQYF.

This clone was picked up a small number of times. This chain connects TRBV7-2 to TRBJ2-7, with a possible D match to TRBD1 (6 bases). Per germline, CDR1 SGHTA and CDR2 FQGNSA. This CDR3 is 15 amino acids long. The V end was cut by 5 bases, the J end by 0 bases, with 14 bases between. This CDR3 is CASSPYGQISYEQYF. CDR3 DNA: TGTGCCAGCAGCCCATACGGACAGATCTCCTACGAGCAGTACTTC. Full variable domain (rest looked up from reference TRBV7-2 and TRBJ2-7): GAGVSQSPSNKVTEKGKDVELRCDPISGHTALYWYRQSLGQGLEFLIYFQGNSAPDKSGLPSDRFSAERTGGSVSTLTIQRTQQEDSAVYLCASSPYGQISYEQYFGPGTRLTVT.

The V and J genes are TRBV19 and TRBJ2-1, with TRBD2 matching over 13 bases. Trimming took 5 bases from V and 8 from J; bases not matched to a gene: 9. The germline V gene encodes CDR1 LNHDA and CDR2 SQIVND (reference sequence). This CDR3 has 16 residues. The CDR3 reads CASSLTTSGRTDEQFF. The CDR3, as DNA: TGTGCCAGTAGTTTAACGACTAGCGGGAGGACGGATGAGCAGTTCTTC.

The V and J genes are TRBV2 and TRBJ1-2; 8 positions agree with TRBD1. Germline CDR1 reads SNHLY; CDR2 reads FYNNEI. The CDR3 totals 14 residues. V lost 6 bases to trimming and J lost 7 bases; unmatched junction nucleotides: 10. The CDR3 is CASSANGQGSGYTF. DNA for the CDR3: TGTGCCAGCAGCGCTAACGGACAGGGTAGTGGCTACACCTTC.

This sequence joins TRBV4-1 and TRBJ2-7; TRBD1 aligns across 7 bases. Losses at the gene ends were 1 base for V and 3 bases for J; bases not matched to a gene: 3. This CDR3 is 14 amino acids long. The germline V gene encodes CDR1 MGHRA and CDR2 YSYEKL. CDR3 coding DNA: TGCGCCAGCAGCCAAGGGACAGGACACTACGAGCAGTACTTC. This gives the protein CASSQGTGHYEQYF.

J is TRBJ2-3 and V is TRBV14, with 11 positions matching TRBD2. The germline V gene has CDR1 SGHDN and CDR2 FVKESK. Germline trimming cut 4 bases from V and 0 bases from J; bases unmatched to any gene: 3. The CDR3 runs to 16 residues. The CDR3 is CASSRRTSGSTDTQYF. As DNA, the CDR3 is TGTGCCAGCAGCCGGCGGACTAGCGGGAGCACAGATACGCAGTATTTT.

This clone was recorded only once. V usage is TRBV15 and J usage is TRBJ2-1; D gene uncertain. CDR3 size: 15 residues. V lost 4 bases, J lost 1 base, and 11 bases lay in between. CDR1 LNHNV and CDR2 YYDKDF come from the germline V gene (reference sequence). The CDR3 bases are TGTGCCACCAGCAACGATGGAGTGTCCTACAATGAGCAGTTCTTC. This gives the protein CATSNDGVSYNEQFF.

The genes are TRBV30 and TRBJ2-7, with D perhaps TRBD2 (7 bases). V was cut by 1 base and J by 4 bases, with 26 bases left in between. From germline, CDR1 is GTSNPN and CDR2 SVGIG (reference sequence). This CDR3 is built from 18 residues. This chain's CDR3 is CAWSGAFGGARGGYEQYF. The CDR3 DNA follows: TGTGCCTGGAGTGGGGCCTTTGGGGGGGCAAGGGGCGGTTACGAGCAGTACTTC.

This clone was seen more than once but under ten times. V and J are TRBV2 and TRBJ2-2, with 16 bases lining up with TRBD2. The CDR3 totals 17 residues. V shed 6 bases, J shed 3 bases, and the junction held 4 bases outside the gene matches. The germline CDR1 and CDR2 sequences are SNHLY and FYNNEI. In DNA, the CDR3 is TGTGCCAGCAGAGGGACTAGCGGGAGGGTAGACACCGGGGAGCTGTTTTTT. Amino acids: CASRGTSGRVDTGELFF.

The chain couples TRBV11-2 to TRBJ2-1; 8 bases align to TRBD1. CDR1 and CDR2 (germline): SGHAT, FQNNGV. After removal of 1 base from V and 7 bases from J, the junction contained 9 bases not matched to a gene. This CDR3 spans 16 amino acids. CDR3 region: CASSLGVGGQENEQFF. CDR3 DNA sequence: TGTGCCAGCAGCTTAGGCGTAGGGGGACAGGAAAATGAGCAGTTCTTC.

This clone showed up just a few times. The gene calls are TRBV19 and TRBJ2-1; D not certain. Per the germline V gene, CDR1 is LNHDA and CDR2 is SQIVND (reference sequence). V was pared by 7 bases and J by 3 bases, with 10 bases between. The CDR3 sequence is 13 residues long. CDR3 sequence reads: CASMSGSYNEQFF. CDR3 nucleotides: TGTGCCAGTATGTCAGGAAGCTACAATGAGCAGTTCTTC.

The V and J genes are TRBV18 and TRBJ1-4; D might be TRBD1 (6 bases). The CDR3 length is 15 residues. The germline V gene encodes CDR1 KGHSH and CDR2 LQKENI. Trimming took 5 bases from V and 5 from J, leaving 15 bases between them. The CDR3 DNA reads as TGTGCCAGCTCAGCAAGGACAGCATCAAATGAAAAACTGTTTTTT. This codes for CASSARTASNEKLFF. Based on the CDR3 plus reference TRBV18 and TRBJ1-4, the full variable domain is NAGVMQNPRHLVRRRGQEARLRCSPMKGHSHVYWYRQLPEEGLKFMVYLQKENIIDESGMPKERFSAEFPKEGPSILRIQQVVRGDSAAYFCASSARTASNEKLFFGSGTQLSVL.

In its sample, this clone was seen once. The genes are TRBV3-1 (or the pseudogene TRBV3-2) and TRBJ2-4, with D uncertain. Per germline, CDR1 LGHDT and CDR2 YNNKEL (reference sequence). This CDR3 region has 15 residues. Trimming shortened V by 2 bases and J by 2 bases, and 10 bases separated the two germline ends. CDR3 in amino acids: CASSQTTTPKNIQYF. CDR3 nucleotides: TGTGCCAGCAGCCAAACGACAACACCCAAAAACATTCAGTACTTC.

V usage is TRBV19 and J usage is TRBJ2-2, with D maybe TRBD2 (5 bases). The CDR3 is 17 residues long. V lost 0 bases, J lost 3 bases, and 14 bases lay in between. The germline gives CDR1 LNHDA, CDR2 SQIVND (reference sequence). CDR3 sequence reads: CASSIDPRVGDTGELFF. CDR3 coding DNA: TGTGCCAGTAGTATAGATCCGAGGGTTGGGGACACCGGGGAGCTGTTTTTT.

V and J are TRBV4-1 and TRBJ2-3; tentatively, D is TRBD2 (5 bases). In germline, CDR1 is MGHRA, CDR2 YSYEKL. The V and J ends lost 3 bases and 2 bases respectively, with 9 bases between them. The CDR3 covers 14 residues. CDR3 protein: CASSQDGDTDTQYF. DNA for the CDR3: TGCGCCAGCAGCCAGGACGGGGACACAGATACGCAGTATTTT.

The V and J genes are TRBV27 and TRBJ2-5; the match to TRBD2 covers 8 bases. The V segment lost 0 bases and the J segment 0 bases; nucleotides outside the gene matches: 3. The CDR3 loop spans 16 amino acids. CDR1 is MNHEY, CDR2 SMNVEV, per germline (reference sequence). CDR3 in amino acids: CASSLSTGGYQETQYF. The DNA for the CDR3 is TGTGCCAGCAGTTTATCGACGGGGGGGTACCAAGAGACCCAGTACTTC.

The rearrangement uses TRBV28 and TRBJ2-7; 9 nucleotides match TRBD2. This CDR3 region has 16 residues. Germline V gene sequence: CDR1 MDHEN, CDR2 SYDVKM. The junction had 13 bases not matched to a gene; V was cut back by 7 bases and J by 3 bases. As DNA, the CDR3 is TGTGCCAGCACCGATAACTATAGCGGGAGTATCTACGAGCAGTACTTC. Amino acid sequence: CASTDNYSGSIYEQYF.

The chain joins TRBV30 to TRBJ1-3; no clear D gene. V was shortened by 1 base and J by 4 bases, with 5 bases between the two germline ends. Germline CDR1 reads GTSNPN; CDR2 reads SVGIG (reference sequence). CDR3 length: 12 residues. As DNA, the CDR3 is TGTGCCTGGAGTGGGGCAGGAAACACCATATATTTT. This encodes CAWSGAGNTIYF.

The CDR3 DNA sequence: TGTGCCAGCAGCCCCAGGGTCACTATCTCCTACGAGCAGTACTTC. Encoded protein: CASSPRVTISYEQYF. V and J are TRBV5-8 and TRBJ2-7; possible D gene TRBD1, 5 bases. Germline CDR1 and CDR2: SGHTS and YDEGEE. The V end lost 4 bases, the J end lost 0 bases, and 14 bases lay between the germline ends. The CDR3 totals 15 residues.

The chain carries TRBV2 and TRBJ2-1, with D possibly matching TRBD2 (6 bases). Germline CDR1 reads SNHLY; CDR2 reads FYNNEI. The CDR3 runs to 14 residues. V lost 5 bases and J 7 bases, leaving 15 bases between the germline ends. The CDR3 reads CASSNRAGTNEQFF. CDR3 DNA: TGTGCCAGCAGTAATCGGGCGGGGACTAATGAGCAGTTCTTC. Together with reference TRBV2 and TRBJ2-1, the CDR3 gives the full variable domain: EPEVTQTPSHQVTQMGQEVILRCVPISNHLYFYWYRQILGQKVEFLVSFYNNEISEKSEIFDDQFSVERPDGSNFTLKIRSTKLEDSAMYFCASSNRAGTNEQFFGPGTRLTVL.

The chain uses TRBV6-2 or TRBV6-3 and TRBJ1-1, with a tentative D call TRBD1 (6 bases). Per the germline V gene, CDR1 is MNHEY and CDR2 is SVGEGT. The CDR3 has 13 amino acids. Deletions cut 4 bases from V and 10 bases from J, with 16 bases between. The CDR3 loop is CASSSMGHPLAFF. The CDR3 region has the DNA TGTGCCAGCAGTTCCATGGGACATCCGCTAGCTTTCTTT.

This clone was counted a few times. V and J are TRBV19 and TRBJ2-7; D might be TRBD1 (6 bases). CDR1 and CDR2 (germline): LNHDA, SQIVND (reference sequence). CDR3 length: 15 amino acids. V lost 5 bases and J lost 6, with 20 bases in between. The CDR3 DNA reads TGTGCCAGTAGTTTCGCGGGCCAAGGGGGATTCGAGCAGTACTTC. This codes for CASSFAGQGGFEQYF.